This TCR beta chain was identified in a study of graft-versus-host responses after intestinal transplantation. Looking at the study overall: All recipients were transplanted with multivisceral, liver-intestinal, or isolated intestinal grafts. Study-wide results and limits: Analysis identified GvH clones in recipient marrow, with some appearing first in ileum or blood. High graft-versus-host to host-versus-graft T cell clonal ratios marked allografts of patients with graft-donor macrochimerism.

Graft specimens yielded both intraepithelial and lamina propria lymphocytes. Germline values: CDR1 MNHEY, CDR2 SVGAGI. This CDR3 has 15 amino acids. Trimming cost V 0 bases and J 0 bases, with 6 bases left between them. Generated by immunoSEQ multiplex PCR, the TCRdb table keeps only in-frame clones and is missing some. Here the sample spans 15,000 to 20,000 clones, about 80% being singletons. Within the sample, this clone is medium-sized. Its antigen is unknown. This receptor was obtained from a human patient who received an intestinal transplant, so some T cells may come from the graft donor. The sequencing used ileum tissue, collected 104 days after intestinal transplant. The chain recombines TRBV6-5 with TRBJ1-5; no firm D call. The CDR3 bases are TGTGCCAGCAGTTACTCAGGTAGTAGCAATCAGCCCCAGCATTTT. This encodes CASSYSGSSNQPQHF.